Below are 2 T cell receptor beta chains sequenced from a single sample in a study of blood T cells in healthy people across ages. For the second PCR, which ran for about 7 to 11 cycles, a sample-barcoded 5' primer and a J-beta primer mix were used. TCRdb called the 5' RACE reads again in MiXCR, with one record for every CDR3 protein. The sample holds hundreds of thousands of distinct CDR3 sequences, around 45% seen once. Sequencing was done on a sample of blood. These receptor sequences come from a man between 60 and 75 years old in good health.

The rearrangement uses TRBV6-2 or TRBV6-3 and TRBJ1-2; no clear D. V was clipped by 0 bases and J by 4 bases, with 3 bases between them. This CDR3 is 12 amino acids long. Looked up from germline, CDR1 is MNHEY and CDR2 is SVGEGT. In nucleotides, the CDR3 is TGTGCCAGCAGTTACTCAGGCTATGGCTACACCTTC. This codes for CASSYSGYGYTF.

The CDR3 bases are TGTGCCAGCAGTCCTAGTCCGGGACAGGGCTACGAGCAGTACTTC. Translation: CASSPSPGQGYEQYF. The genes are TRBV6-4 and TRBJ2-7, with 9 bases fitting TRBD1. Looked up from germline, CDR1 is MRHNA and CDR2 is SNTAGT. J gave up 3 bases and V 5 bases, and 8 bases lay outside the gene matches. The CDR3 runs 15 residues.